The present T cell receptor beta chain was sequenced within a study of tumor and adjacent non-tumor tissue in lung cancer. About this clonotype itself: Antigen unknown.

RNA was extracted from bulk tissue without any cell sorting. V was cut by 8 bases and J by 0 bases, with 18 bases left in between. The CDR3 has 16 residues. The germline V gene has CDR1 SGHDT and CDR2 YYEEEE. Study-wide results and limits: Compared with tumor, normal lung showed significantly lower TCR diversity.

A modified ARM-PCR protocol with three rounds of nested PCR amplified TCRbeta. TCRdb re-called the multiplex PCR reads through MiXCR, storing one row per CDR3 protein. The table lists over 100,000 distinct CDR3 sequences, roughly 74% of them singletons, with roughly 35% in the top ten. The receptor's source is an older woman with non-small cell lung cancer. The gene calls are TRBV5-6 and TRBJ1-3, with TRBD1 as a possible D gene (5 bases). The sequencing input was lung tumor tissue. In DNA form, the CDR3 reads TGTGCCAGTTGCTTGAGGGACGGCTACTCTGGAAACACCATATATTTT. It encodes CASCLRDGYSGNTIYF.